The present T cell receptor beta chain was sequenced within a study of blood T cells in healthy people across ages. Whenever a sample was processed, at least 6.5 million PBMCs were isolated. CDR3 length: 12 amino acids. V shed 3 bases and J shed 11 bases, with 13 bases lying between them. Germline V gene lookup returns CDR1 MGHRA and CDR2 YSYEKL. PCR was performed a second time for about 6 to 12 cycles using a sample-barcoded 5' primer and a J-beta primer mix. All samples gave at least 3 million CDR3-containing paired-end reads. TCRdb re-called the 5' RACE reads through MiXCR, storing one row per CDR3 protein. This sample has around 780,000 distinct CDR3 sequences; 20% to 30% occur once, and the top ten carry 3%. Whole-study results and caveats: In long-lived donors, naive CD4+ cell counts and diversity exceeded those of aged donors.

In its sample, this clonotype was seen a few times. The antigen is undetermined. Another study also made use of these data, one on T cells of mothers and their children. In that study: Reads obtained per mother exceeded 8.5 million TCR beta CDR3 reads, with about 3 million obtained per child.

This rearrangement joins TRBV4-1 to TRBJ1-1, with a weak D call TRBD1 (6 bases). Input material: blood. The clonotype comes from a boy between 10 and 17 years old in good health. DNA of the CDR3: TGCGCCAGCAGCCAGGGGGCGGGGAACGCTTTCTTT. This encodes CASSQGAGNAFF.